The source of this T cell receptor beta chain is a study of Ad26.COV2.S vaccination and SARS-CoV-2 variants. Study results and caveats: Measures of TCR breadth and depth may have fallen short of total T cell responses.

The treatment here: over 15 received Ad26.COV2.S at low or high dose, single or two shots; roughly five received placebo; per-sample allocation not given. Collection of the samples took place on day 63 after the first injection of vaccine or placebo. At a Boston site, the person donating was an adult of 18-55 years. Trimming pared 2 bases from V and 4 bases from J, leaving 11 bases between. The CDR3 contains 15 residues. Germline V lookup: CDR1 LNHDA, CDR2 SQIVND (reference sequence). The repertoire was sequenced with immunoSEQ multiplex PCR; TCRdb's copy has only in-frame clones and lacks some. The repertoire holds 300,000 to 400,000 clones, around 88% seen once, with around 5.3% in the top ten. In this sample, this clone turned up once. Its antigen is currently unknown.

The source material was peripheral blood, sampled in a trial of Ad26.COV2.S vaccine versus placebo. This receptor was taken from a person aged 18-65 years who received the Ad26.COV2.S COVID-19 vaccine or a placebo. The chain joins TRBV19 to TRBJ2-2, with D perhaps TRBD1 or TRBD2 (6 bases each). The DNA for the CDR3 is TGTGCCAGTAGTATAAGAAAGGGGGGCACCGGGGAGCTGTTTTTT. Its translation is CASSIRKGGTGELFF.